A single sample is the source of the 21 T cell receptor gamma chains below, sequenced in a study of human gamma delta and Vdelta1 T cells. TCRdb ran CATT on the PCR reads. Here the sample spans about 4,500 gamma-chain clones, roughly 35% being singletons. No cognate antigen is known for these TCRs. Sequencing was performed on Vdelta1 gamma-delta T cells from blood grown in culture (DOT cells). The receptor source for this set is a human donor in good health.

This clone appeared a few times. This chain uses TRGV4 with TRGJP2. CDR3 length: 15 residues. Unmatched junction bases numbered 7, after V lost 4 bases and J lost 2 bases. Germline V gene lookup returns CDR1 EGSTGY and CDR2 YDSYTSSV. The CDR3 loop is CATWEVSSSDWIKTF. DNA of the CDR3: TGTGCCACCTGGGAGGTCAGCAGTAGTGATTGGATCAAGACGTTT.

The V gene is TRGV2, the J gene TRGJ1 or TRGJ2. Per the germline V gene, CDR1 is EGSNGY and CDR2 is YDSYNSKV. With 2 bases clipped from V and 7 bases from J, the junction kept 17 bases outside the gene matches. The CDR3 is 16 residues long. The CDR3 here is CATWDELSFGRYKKLF. CDR3 DNA: TGTGCCACCTGGGACGAGCTATCTTTCGGGCGGTATAAGAAACTCTTT.

This sequence joins TRGV9 and TRGJ1 or TRGJ2. V lost 0 bases to trimming and J lost 7 bases; unmatched junction nucleotides: 6. The germline CDR1 and CDR2 sequences are GITISATS and ISYDGTV (reference sequence). CDR3 length: 13 residues. For the CDR3, the DNA is TGTGCCTTGTGGGAGGTGCAAGTCTATAAGAAACTCTTT. Translation gives CALWEVQVYKKLF.

The V gene is TRGV9, the J gene TRGJ1 or TRGJ2. This CDR3 is 14 amino acids long. CDR1 GITISATS and CDR2 ISYDGTV come from the germline V gene (reference sequence). The trim removed 3 bases at V and 4 bases at J, leaving 9 bases unmatched. The CDR3 DNA follows: TGTGCCTTGTGGGAGTCGTTTCCGTATTATAAGAAACTCTTT. This encodes CALWESFPYYKKLF.

The chain combines TRGV10 with TRGJP1. TRGV10 is marked as an open reading frame, function uncertain. The CDR3 length is 15 residues. Losses at the gene ends were 8 bases for V and 5 bases for J; bases not matched to a gene: 12. CDR3 DNA: TGTGCTGCGTGGGATGGGGCCGATACTGGTTGGTTCAAGATATTT. Translation: CAAWDGADTGWFKIF.

By share, this clone ranks as large. Other DNA sequences in this specimen translate into the identical CDR3. J is TRGJ1 or TRGJ2 and V is TRGV4. V shed 0 bases, J shed 5 bases, and the junction held 4 bases outside the gene matches. Germline CDR1 is EGSTGY and CDR2 is YDSYTSSV. CDR3 length: 13 residues. The CDR3: CATWDGPNYKKLF. The CDR3 region has the DNA TGTGCCACCTGGGATGGGCCTAATTATAAGAAACTCTTT.

This clone was seen more than once but under ten times. This chain connects TRGV2 to TRGJP2. This CDR3 region has 15 residues. The V segment lost 3 bases and the J segment 6 bases; nucleotides outside the gene matches: 10. Germline-derived CDR1 and CDR2 are EGSNGY and YDSYNSKV. In nucleotides, the CDR3 is TGTGCCACCTGGGACTCTTTAATGGGTGATTGGATCAAGACGTTT. Its translation is CATWDSLMGDWIKTF.

Note on this clone: A read error may be the cause here, since a much bigger clone is one base away. This chain connects TRGV3 to TRGJ1 or TRGJ2. This CDR3 has 13 amino acids. The germline V gene encodes CDR1 VTNTFY and CDR2 YDVSTARD (reference sequence). V dropped 4 bases and J dropped 0; count of bases not matched to a gene: 3. As DNA, the CDR3 is TGTGCCACCTGGGAGGAGAATTATTATAAGAAACTCTTT. This encodes CATWEENYYKKLF.

The count of this clone is one. One base away lies a much larger clone, so this may be a sequencing read error. The sample contains more than one DNA sequence encoding this CDR3. The chain is built from TRGV4 and TRGJ1 or TRGJ2. Germline values: CDR1 EGSTGY, CDR2 YDSYTSSV. The CDR3 consists of 13 residues. V shed 2 bases and J 0 bases; nucleotides not matched to a gene: 1. CDR3 sequence: CATWDVNYYKKLF. Written as DNA, the CDR3 is TGTGCCACCTGGGATGTGAATTATTATAAGAAACTCTTT.

This clone has only a few counts. V gene TRGV3 combines with J gene TRGJ1 or TRGJ2. The CDR3 consists of 14 residues. Germline values: CDR1 VTNTFY, CDR2 YDVSTARD (reference sequence). The ends lost 0 bases at V and 5 bases at J; junction bases unmatched: 7. The CDR3 protein is CATWDRPDDYKKLF. The CDR3 region has the DNA TGTGCCACCTGGGACAGGCCGGATGATTATAAGAAACTCTTT.

The chain couples TRGV5 to TRGJ1 or TRGJ2. The V segment lost 3 bases and the J segment 10 bases; nucleotides outside the gene matches: 6. The CDR3 spans 11 residues. Germline V CDR1 and CDR2: VINAFY, YDVSNSKD. CDR3 sequence: CATWDGTKKLF. The DNA for the CDR3 is TGTGCCACCTGGGACGGAACAAAGAAACTCTTT.

This chain connects TRGV5 to TRGJ1 or TRGJ2. V trimming: 0 bases; J trimming: 5 bases; junction bases outside the gene matches: 7. The CDR3 is made up of 14 amino acids. Germline assignment: CDR1 VINAFY and CDR2 YDVSNSKD. The CDR3 DNA reads TGTGCCACCTGGGACAGGCGACAAGATTATAAGAAACTCTTT. It is translated as CATWDRRQDYKKLF.

A single count supports this clone. V usage is TRGV5 and J usage is TRGJ1 or TRGJ2. In germline, CDR1 is VINAFY, CDR2 YDVSNSKD. The ends lost 2 bases at V and 8 bases at J; junction bases unmatched: 9. This CDR3 contains 13 residues. CDR3 region: CATWDTRLNKKLF. Written as DNA, the CDR3 is TGTGCCACCTGGGACACTCGCCTAAATAAGAAACTCTTT.

Worth noting for this clone: Relative to the germline gene, one junction end is altered; a read error may explain this. This sequence joins TRGV1 and TRGJ1 or TRGJ2. TRGV1 is sorted into the ORF group, with uncertain function. The CDR3 is 15 residues long. The CDR3 bases are TGTGCCGCCTGGGACAGGCGCCTCCTTTATTATAAGAAACTCTTT. This sequence encodes CAAWDRRLLYYKKLF.

The chain carries TRGV9 and TRGJ1 or TRGJ2. From germline, CDR1 is GITISATS and CDR2 ISYDGTV (reference sequence). V was clipped by 2 bases and J by 8 bases; unmatched bases: 6. The CDR3 is 12 residues long. The CDR3 sequence is CALWEAGDKKLF. The CDR3, as DNA: TGTGCCTTGTGGGAGGCGGGGGATAAGAAACTCTTT.

Note on this clone: Germline and junction disagree at one end, which may indicate a read error. This chain uses TRGV4 with TRGJP1. Per the germline V gene, CDR1 is EGSTGY and CDR2 is YDSYTSSV. The CDR3 is 13 amino acids. CDR3 DNA sequence: TGTGCCCCCTGGGACGGGCCGGGTTGGTTCAAGATATTT. It is translated as CAPWDGPGWFKIF.

In its sample, this clone was seen a few times. The chain recombines TRGV5 with TRGJ1 or TRGJ2. V shed 0 bases and J 5 bases; nucleotides not matched to a gene: 10. Germline CDR1 reads VINAFY; CDR2 reads YDVSNSKD. The CDR3 sequence is 15 residues long. DNA for the CDR3: TGTGCCACCTGGGACAGGCTCTCTTCCGATTATAAGAAACTCTTT. Its translation is CATWDRLSSDYKKLF.

This clone is medium-sized by share. The chain recombines TRGV5 with TRGJ1 or TRGJ2. The V and J ends lost 5 bases and 4 bases, in that order; junction bases with no gene match: 8. Germline lookup yields CDR1 VINAFY and CDR2 YDVSNSKD. This CDR3 has 13 amino acids. Here the CDR3 DNA reads TGTGCCACCTGGGCCCCCACATATTATAAGAAACTCTTT. It encodes CATWAPTYYKKLF.

The V and J genes are TRGV4 and TRGJ1 or TRGJ2. J lost 8 bases, V lost 1 base, and 2 bases had no gene match. Germline CDR1 EGSTGY, CDR2 YDSYTSSV. This CDR3 region has 11 residues. The CDR3 DNA follows: TGTGCCACCTGGGATGGTAATAAGAAACTCTTT. This encodes CATWDGNKKLF.

This clone is medium-sized. The V gene is TRGV4, the J gene TRGJ1 or TRGJ2. V was clipped by 4 bases and J by 2 bases; unmatched bases: 11. Germline-derived CDR1 and CDR2 are EGSTGY and YDSYTSSV. The CDR3 loop spans 15 amino acids. The CDR3 coding sequence is TGTGCCACCTGGGACCCGAATAATGATTATTATAAGAAACTCTTT. As protein: CATWDPNNDYYKKLF.

The chain links TRGV9 to TRGJ1 or TRGJ2. The CDR3 totals 12 residues. The V and J ends lost 4 bases and 5 bases, in that order; junction bases with no gene match: 5. Per germline, CDR1 GITISATS and CDR2 ISYDGTV (reference sequence). CDR3 region: CALWESDYKKLF. The CDR3 DNA follows: TGTGCCTTGTGGGAAAGCGATTATAAGAAACTCTTT.